This note documents a single T cell receptor (beta chain) sequence. The data were obtained in a study of T cell changes during pregnancy in multiple sclerosis. Generated by immunoSEQ multiplex PCR, the TCRdb table keeps only in-frame clones and is missing some. The sample consists of roughly 52,000 clones, around 94% of them appearing once. This sample comprised CD4+ T cells from peripheral blood mononuclear cells, obtained in the third trimester of pregnancy. The TCR was taken from a female donor with multiple sclerosis, enrolled in a pregnancy study.

CDR3 residues: CSAKDSLYGYTF. As DNA, the CDR3 is TGCAGCGCCAAGGACAGCCTCTATGGCTACACCTTC. The V and J genes are TRBV29-1 and TRBJ1-2; a weak D match, TRBD1 (6 bases). The V end was cut by 7 bases, the J end by 4 bases, with 13 bases between. Germline CDR1 SQVTM, CDR2 ANQGSEA. There are 12 residues in the CDR3. Drawing the rest from reference TRBV29-1 and TRBJ1-2, the complete variable domain is SAVISQKPSRDICQRGTSLTIQCQVDSQVTMMFWYRQQPGQSLTLIATANQGSEATYESGFVIDKFPISRPNLTFSTLTVSNMSPEDSSIYLCSAKDSLYGYTFGSGTRLTVV.